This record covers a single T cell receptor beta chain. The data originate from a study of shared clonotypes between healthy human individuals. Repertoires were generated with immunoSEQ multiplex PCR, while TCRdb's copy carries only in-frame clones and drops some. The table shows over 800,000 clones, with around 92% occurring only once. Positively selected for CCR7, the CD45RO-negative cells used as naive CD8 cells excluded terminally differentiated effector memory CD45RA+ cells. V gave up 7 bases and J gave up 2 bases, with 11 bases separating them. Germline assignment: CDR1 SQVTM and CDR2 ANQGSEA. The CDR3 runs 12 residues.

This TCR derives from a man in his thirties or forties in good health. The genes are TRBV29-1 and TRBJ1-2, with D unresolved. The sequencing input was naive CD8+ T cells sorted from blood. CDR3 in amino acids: CSAVSGNYGYTF. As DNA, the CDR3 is TGCAGCGCCGTTTCCGGAAACTATGGCTACACCTTC.